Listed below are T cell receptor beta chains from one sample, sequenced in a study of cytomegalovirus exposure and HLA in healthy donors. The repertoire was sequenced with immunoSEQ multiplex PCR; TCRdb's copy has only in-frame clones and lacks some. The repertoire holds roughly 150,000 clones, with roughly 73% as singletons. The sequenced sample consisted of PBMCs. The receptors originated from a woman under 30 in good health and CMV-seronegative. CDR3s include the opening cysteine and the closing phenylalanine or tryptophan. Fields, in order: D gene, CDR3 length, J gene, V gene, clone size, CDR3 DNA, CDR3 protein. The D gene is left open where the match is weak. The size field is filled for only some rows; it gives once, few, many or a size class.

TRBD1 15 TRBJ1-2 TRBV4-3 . TGCGCCAGCAGCCAGAGGGACAGGGGTTATGATGGCTACACCTTC CASSQRDRGYDGYTF
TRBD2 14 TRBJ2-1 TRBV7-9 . TGTGCCAGCAGCTTTACCGGGACTAGCAATGAGCAGTTCTTC CASSFTGTSNEQFF
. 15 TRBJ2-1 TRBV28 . TGTGCCAGCAGCGTACTAGGGAGCTCCTACAATGAGCAGTTCTTC CASSVLGSSYNEQFF
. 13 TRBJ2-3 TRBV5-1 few TGCGCCAGCAGCTTGGTAGTTACAGATACGCAGTATTTT CASSLVVTDTQYF
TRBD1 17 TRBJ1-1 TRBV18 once TGTGCCAGCTCACTTCGGGGACAGCTCAGTTCGAGCACTGAAGCTTTCTTT CASSLRGQLSSSTEAFF
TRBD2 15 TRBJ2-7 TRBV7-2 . TGTGCCAGCAGCATTTCTAGCGGGAGCTCCTACGAGCAGTACTTC CASSISSGSSYEQYF
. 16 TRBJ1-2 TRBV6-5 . TGTGCCAGCAGTTACTCCCTATCCGGGAGGGGGGGTGGTTACACCTTC CASSYSLSGRGGGYTF
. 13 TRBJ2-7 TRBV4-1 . TGCGCCAGCAGCCAAGACCAGGGGAGCGAGCAGTACTTC CASSQDQGSEQYF
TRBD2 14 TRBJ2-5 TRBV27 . TGTGCCAGCAGTCCCCGACTAGCGGGGGGGACCCAGTACTTC CASSPRLAGGTQYF
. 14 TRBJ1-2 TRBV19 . TGTGCCAGTAGTACGGGAGGTCTCAACTATGGCTACACCTTC CASSTGGLNYGYTF
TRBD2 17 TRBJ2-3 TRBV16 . TGTGCCAGCAGCCATCTAGCGGGAGAGAATTCAGCAGATACGCAGTATTTT CASSHLAGENSADTQYF
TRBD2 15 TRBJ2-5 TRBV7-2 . TGTGCCAGCAGCGCAGATAGCGGGAGGGGGGAGACCCAGTACTTC CASSADSGRGETQYF
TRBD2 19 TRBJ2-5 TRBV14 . TGTGCCAGCAGCCGGGGCGCTTTAGGACTAGCGGGAATTCAAGAGACCCAGTACTTC CASSRGALGLAGIQETQYF
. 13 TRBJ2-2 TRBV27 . TGTGCCAGCAGGCGGGTGGACACCGGGGAGCTGTTTTTT CASRRVDTGELFF
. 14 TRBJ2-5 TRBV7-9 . TGTTCCAGCAGCCATCAAGGGAGCCAAGAGACCCAGTACTTC CSSSHQGSQETQYF
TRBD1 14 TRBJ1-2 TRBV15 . TGTGCCACCAGCAGAGGACAGGGGGTCTATGGCTACACCTTC CATSRGQGVYGYTF
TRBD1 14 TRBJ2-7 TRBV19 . TGTGCCAGTAGTATAGGGACAGGGACCTACGAGCAGTACTTC CASSIGTGTYEQYF
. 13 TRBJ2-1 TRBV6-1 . TGTGCCAGCCAATACCTATTAAACAATGAGCAGTTCTTC CASQYLLNNEQFF
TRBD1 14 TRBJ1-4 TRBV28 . TGTGCCAGCAGCCCGGACAGGGGGCGCGGAAAACTGTTTTTT CASSPDRGRGKLFF
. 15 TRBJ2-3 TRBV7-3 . TGTGCCAGCAGCTTAATGGGGCAGCCCGCAGATACGCAGTATTTT CASSLMGQPADTQYF
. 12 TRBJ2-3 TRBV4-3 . TGCGCCAGCAGCCAAGATGAGAGGACGCAGTATTTT CASSQDERTQYF
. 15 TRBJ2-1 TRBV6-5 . TGTGCCAGCAGTTCGACAGGAAGCCGCTACAATGAGCAGTTCTTC CASSSTGSRYNEQFF
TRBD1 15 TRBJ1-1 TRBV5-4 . TGTGCCAGCAGCTGGGGACAGGCGATGAACACTGAAGCTTTCTTT CASSWGQAMNTEAFF
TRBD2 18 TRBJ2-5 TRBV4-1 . TGCGCCAGCAGCCGAAGGCCTGAGCGGGAGGGGATGAAAGAGACCCAGTACTTC CASSRRPEREGMKETQYF
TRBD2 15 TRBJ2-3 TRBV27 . TGTGCCAGCAGTTCCCGGGCGGGAGGGGGAGATACGCAGTATTTT CASSSRAGGGDTQYF
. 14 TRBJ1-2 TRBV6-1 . TGTGCCAGCAGTGCCGACAGCGACCGCTATGGCTACACCTTC CASSADSDRYGYTF
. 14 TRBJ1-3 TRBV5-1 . TGCGCCAGCAGCCCCGGGAGGCAGGGAAACACCATATATTTT CASSPGRQGNTIYF
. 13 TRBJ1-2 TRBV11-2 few TGTGCCAGCATGGGGGGTGGAGGCTATGGCTACACCTTC CASMGGGGYGYTF
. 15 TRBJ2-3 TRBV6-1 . TGTGCCAGCAGCCCACAGAGATCTAGCACAGATACGCAGTATTTT CASSPQRSSTDTQYF
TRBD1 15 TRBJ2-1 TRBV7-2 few TGTGCCAGCAGCCGCACAGGGGGCGACTACAATGAGCAGTTCTTC CASSRTGGDYNEQFF
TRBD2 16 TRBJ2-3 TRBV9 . TGTGCCAGCAGCGTAGGGACTAGCGATAGCACAGATACGCAGTATTTT CASSVGTSDSTDTQYF
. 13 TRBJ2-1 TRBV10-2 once TGCGCCAGCAGTCCTCGGACTCCCAATGAGCAGTTCTTC CASSPRTPNEQFF
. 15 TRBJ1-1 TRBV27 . TGTGCCAGCAGTCCGTTCTTAGGGGAGAACACTGAAGCTTTCTTT CASSPFLGENTEAFF
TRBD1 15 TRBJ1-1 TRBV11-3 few TGTGCCAGCAGCACCGGACAGGGGAGGGGCACTGAAGCTTTCTTT CASSTGQGRGTEAFF
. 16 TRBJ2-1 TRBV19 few TGTGCCAGTAGTAGCGGGGGCCTGGGCTCCTACAATGAGCAGTTCTTC CASSSGGLGSYNEQFF
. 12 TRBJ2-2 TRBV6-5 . TGTGCCAGCGGCACGAACACCGGGGAGCTGTTTTTT CASGTNTGELFF
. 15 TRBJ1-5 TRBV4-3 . TGCGCCAGCAGCCAAGCTCCCTATAGCAATCAGCCCCAGCATTTT CASSQAPYSNQPQHF
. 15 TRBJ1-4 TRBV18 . TGTGCCAGCTCACCACCGAAGGTAGAGGGTGAAAAACTGTTTTTT CASSPPKVEGEKLFF
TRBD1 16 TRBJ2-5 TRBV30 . TGTGCCTGGAACCCGCCCGGGACAGTCAACTTAGGGACCCAGTACTTC CAWNPPGTVNLGTQYF